The rows below give T cell receptor beta chains drawn from one sample of a study of PD-L1 blockade in urothelial cancer. Measured with immunoSEQ multiplex PCR; TCRdb has only the in-frame clones, and not every one. The table records about 15,000 clones, roughly 87% of them present only once. The source was PBMCs, collected around atezolizumab (anti-PD-L1) treatment. The source of these receptors is a man aged 50-60 years with urothelial cancer. Each CDR3 is given with its conserved first and last residue. The D gene is left open where the match is weak.

D: TRBD2; V: TRBV2; CDR3: CASSLAGTDTQYF
D: TRBD2; V: TRBV5-1; CDR3: CASSMTSGLGKTYEQYF
D: NA; V: TRBV6-6; CDR3: CASSSRDNQPQHF
D: TRBD1; V: TRBV18; CDR3: CASSPDRSYGYTF
D: NA; V: TRBV19; CDR3: CASRTRMGGSYNEQFF
D: NA; V: TRBV6-1; CDR3: CAAPLYNEQFF
D: NA; V: TRBV30; CDR3: CAWRRTLKAYNEQFF
D: NA; V: TRBV21-1; CDR3: CASSNIYRGNSPLHF
D: NA; V: TRBV5-4; CDR3: CASSLAPGNTGELFF
D: NA; V: TRBV9; CDR3: CASSVTQGPYGYTF
D: TRBD1; V: TRBV28; CDR3: CASRWDRLSNQPQHF
D: TRBD1; V: TRBV10-3; CDR3: CAITNTLGQSETQYF
D: TRBD2; V: TRBV6-1; CDR3: CASSGFSGGIGETQYF
D: NA; V: TRBV27; CDR3: CASSLYYQLTDTQYF
D: NA; V: TRBV11-2; CDR3: CASSLDSVAGNEQFF
D: TRBD2; V: TRBV9; CDR3: CASSVVVAGVTGELFF
D: NA; V: TRBV19; CDR3: CASSIDLRTDTQYF
D: TRBD1; V: TRBV6-4; CDR3: CASSPGQDNSPLHF
D: TRBD1; V: TRBV7-9; CDR3: CASSFGVRGDSGYTF
D: NA; V: TRBV30; CDR3: CAWSVQYTGELFF
D: TRBD1; V: TRBV4-1; CDR3: CASSLTRTGGLDTQYF
D: TRBD1; V: TRBV7-9; CDR3: CASSLAQGDYEQYF
D: NA; V: TRBV19; CDR3: CASSDTNTGELFF
D: TRBD2; V: TRBV4-1; CDR3: CASSQLDLGLAGGREQYF
D: TRBD1; V: TRBV5-1; CDR3: CASSFQGARDTQYF
D: TRBD1; V: TRBV9; CDR3: CASSVGTGALGQPQHF
D: TRBD2; V: TRBV9; CDR3: CASSPASGGAGDTQYF
D: NA; V: TRBV5-4; CDR3: CASSLVQGAEGYTF
D: NA; V: TRBV30; CDR3: CALAGGPGSEQYF
D: TRBD1; V: TRBV29-1; CDR3: CSVPGQGKHGYTF
D: TRBD1; V: TRBV11-2; CDR3: CASSGGMRGTGTHEQYF
D: NA; V: TRBV27; CDR3: CASSLSDPGRVGQYF
D: NA; V: TRBV7-2; CDR3: CASSLDRDTEAFF